This TCR beta chain was sequenced for a study of sequential checkpoint blockade in melanoma (dated by TCRdb to about 2019). For context, the study as a whole: In a 1:1 randomization, patients received either first-line nivolumab then ipilimumab (arm A) or ipilimumab then nivolumab (arm B). Maintenance nivolumab came after each of the two trial sequences. DNA from 75 to 100 melanoma tumor samples collected before treatment underwent TCRbeta immunosequencing. Matched tumor biopsies were taken from twenty-two patients before treatment and at week 13, after single-agent nivolumab (arm A) or ipilimumab (arm B). The same lesion was the source of approximately 80% of the matched pre- and post-treatment tumor biopsy pairs. General study outcomes and caveats: Tumor T-cell fraction and clonality were found to correlate with PD-L1 staining and CD8+ T-cell counts but not with mutational load. The model for predicting response that combines TCR metrics with mutation burden needs to be validated in larger, independent patient cohorts. Small sample sizes and reduced statistical power limited the within-arm analyses of tumor T-cell fraction. In the nivolumab-first arm (arm A), pretreatment tumor TIL clonality was associated with response (P = .04). Achieving clinical benefit was about 30 times more likely for patients whose tumor T-cell fraction and clonality increased by week 13.

This clone was seen only a few times. The antigen this receptor binds is unknown. Per-nucleotide qualities are absent, and no much larger clonotype sits a single base away. TCRbeta CDR3 regions were immunosequenced from genomic DNA with the immunoSEQ Assay. Before high-throughput sequencing, genomic DNA was amplified using bias-controlled multiplex PCR. Under the source paper's analysis protocol: To quantify the absolute abundance of each unique TCRbeta CDR3 region, the sequences were collapsed and filtered. Clonality, defined as 1 minus Pielou's evenness, was calculated using only productive rearrangements. Tumor T-cell fraction was computed by normalizing TCRbeta template counts to usable DNA, estimated from several housekeeping genes. A previously published method was used to identify clones with significantly greater frequencies in on-treatment samples than in baseline samples. Not all clones reach the TCRdb copy of this immuneACCESS table, which keeps in-frame sequences only. Checked studies attribute under half of the gap to unresolved V genes and leave the rest unexplained. V, J and clone size derive from that table, while D and trimming were established from the DNA sequence. A total of about 11,000 clones appear in this sample, more than 25% of them only once. Approximately 24% of the sample is held by the ten biggest clonotypes.

The sample's treatment or condition label, decoded: randomized to nivolumab then ipilimumab (arm A) or the reverse (arm B). None of the patients in the trial had previously been given DNA-damaging chemotherapy. The samples were obtained from melanoma patients enrolled in CheckMate 064, an open-label, randomized phase II trial testing sequential checkpoint blockade. Genomic DNA from formalin-fixed paraffin-embedded (FFPE) tissue samples served as the input for tumor TCR sequencing. From its cysteine to its phenylalanine, the CDR3 spans 14 amino acids. Here the CDR3 DNA is all that survives: 42 bases in frame from base 1. The V end loses 5 bases and the J end loses 1 base, and a stretch of 11 bases separates them. The CDR1 and CDR2 encoded by the germline V gene are SGHNT and YENEEA.

This clonotype originated in a human donor with melanoma. This chain joins TRBV11-3 to TRBJ1-1, with the D gene not confidently named. The specimen was tumor tissue (inferred from file names), collected from a patient given nivolumab and ipilimumab in sequence. The nucleotide sequence is TGTGCCAGCAGCCCCCAGACCGGGAACACTGAAGCTTTCTTT. This gives the protein CASSPQTGNTEAFF.